This T cell receptor beta chain was profiled in a study of CD8 T cells in ankylosing spondylitis. With regard to this clonotype: Antigen specificity is unknown.

General study findings and limits: What appeared characteristic of ankylosing spondylitis blood was a TCR beta motif of eight highly homologous variants. As reported, disease-linked clones showed significant enrichment in matched ankylosing spondylitis synovial fluid. CD8+ disease-linked clones were present at relatively low frequencies in blood.

Quantitative 5'-RACE with molecular barcodes produced the TCR beta libraries. Each CDR3 protein gets one entry after TCRdb re-called the 5' RACE reads with MiXCR. The repertoire holds hundreds of thousands of distinct CDR3 sequences, 15% to 20% seen once, with about 8.2% in the top ten. This CDR3 contains 14 residues. V gave up 0 bases and J gave up 4 bases, with 12 bases separating them. Germline loops: CDR1 DFQATT, CDR2 SNEGSKA (reference sequence). The V and J genes are TRBV20-1 and TRBJ2-5; D is tentatively TRBD1 or TRBD2 (6 bases each). This TCR was sampled from a male donor with ankylosing spondylitis or in good health (not recorded which). The sample was blood, either unsorted or a sorted T cell fraction (not recorded which). The CDR3 DNA reads as TGCAGTGCTAGAGATGGGGGGCCCCTAGAGACCCAGTACTTC. Its translation: CSARDGGPLETQYF.